The clone carrying this T cell receptor (beta chain) occurred many times. Its antigen is currently unknown. Time point: patch test 1, 2 weeks after DPC sensitization. Stated treatment: therapeutic diphenylcyclopropenone sensitization with weekly scalp DPC. TCRdb processed the RACE reads anew with MiXCR; each CDR3 protein has one entry. Of approximately 400,000 distinct CDR3 sequences in the sample, roughly 4.8% were seen once. These data come from a study of human T cells and chemical hapten exposure. General study points: The number of TCRs above 1 in 1000 frequency did not change after DPC sensitization.

Germline V lookup: CDR1 ENHRY, CDR2 SYGVKD. V lost 8 bases and J lost 0, with 3 bases in between. This CDR3 region has 11 residues. The receptor comes from a woman in her 50s with alopecia areata. Some clones in this sample may be carry-over from other donors' samples. Material: whole blood, obtained in connection with sensitization to the hapten diphenylcyclopropenone (DPC). The chain employs TRBV10-3 and TRBJ2-3; D is uncertain. CDR3 sequence: CAIGSTDTQYF. CDR3 DNA: TGTGCCATCGGAAGCACAGATACGCAGTATTTT.